One and the same sample provided the 17 T cell receptor beta chains below, sequenced in a study of blood T cell repertoires in COVID-19. Data came from immunoSEQ multiplex PCR; TCRdb stores just in-frame clones and leaves some out. The data show about 230,000 clones, with roughly 84% seen just once and approximately 18% held by the top ten. Material for sequencing was peripheral blood. Every receptor here comes from a woman at least 80 years old with active or convalescent COVID-19.

The rearrangement links TRBV29-1 to TRBJ2-5, with 8 positions matching TRBD2. V dropped 7 bases and J dropped 4; count of bases not matched to a gene: 8. Germline V gives CDR1 SQVTM, CDR2 ANQGSEA. This CDR3 contains 13 residues. This CDR3 reads CSGTSGRGETQYF. CDR3 in DNA: TGCAGCGGAACGAGCGGGAGAGGAGAGACCCAGTACTTC.

The chain carries TRBV27 and TRBJ2-1; D is uncertain. The CDR3 runs to 16 residues. CDR1 MNHEY and CDR2 SMNVEV come from the germline V gene (reference sequence). With 6 bases removed from V and 0 bases from J, the gap between germline ends came to 15 bases. CDR3 amino acids: CASRAATASSYNEQFF. Here the CDR3 DNA reads TGTGCCAGCAGAGCTGCGACTGCCAGCTCCTACAATGAGCAGTTCTTC.

The chain is built from TRBV28 and TRBJ1-2; TRBD1 agrees at 7 bases. V gave up 6 bases and J gave up 4 bases; unmatched junction bases: 5. Germline V gene lookup returns CDR1 MDHEN and CDR2 SYDVKM. The length of the CDR3 is 13 residues. CDR3 loop: CASSRQGPYGYTF. CDR3 sequence (DNA): TGTGCCAGCAGCCGACAGGGACCCTATGGCTACACCTTC.

The chain is built from TRBV25-1 and TRBJ1-1, with D unclear. V was pared by 1 base and J by 10 bases, with 7 bases between. The CDR3 extends over 11 amino acids. Germline V lookup: CDR1 MGHDK, CDR2 SYGVNS. CDR3 residues: CASSEWSRAFF. The CDR3 bases are TGTGCCAGCAGTGAATGGTCGAGAGCTTTCTTT.

The chain uses TRBV9 and TRBJ1-1, with a tentative D call TRBD1 (5 bases). Per germline, CDR1 SGDLS and CDR2 YYNGEE. V dropped 1 base and J dropped 2 bases, with 15 bases sitting between them. The CDR3 extends over 16 amino acids. CDR3 nucleotide sequence: TGTGCCAGCAGCGTACGTTCGGGGGTGCTCAACACTGAAGCTTTCTTT. It encodes CASSVRSGVLNTEAFF.

The chain combines TRBV18 with TRBJ1-1; 7 nucleotides match TRBD1. The CDR3 covers 14 residues. The trim removed 4 bases at V and 3 bases at J, leaving 5 bases unmatched. Germline V gene lookup returns CDR1 KGHSH and CDR2 LQKENI. CDR3 sequence reads: CASSRQGWDTEAFF. The CDR3 DNA reads TGTGCCAGCTCACGACAGGGTTGGGACACTGAAGCTTTCTTT.

This chain joins TRBV5-4 and TRBJ2-1; TRBD2 matches at 9 bases. The CDR3 length is 16 residues. V shed 4 bases, J shed 8 bases, and the junction held 13 bases outside the gene matches. Looked up from germline, CDR1 is SGHNT and CDR2 is YYREEE (reference sequence). The CDR3 sequence is CASSPPASGARDEQFF. The DNA of the CDR3 is TGTGCCAGCAGCCCCCCGGCTAGCGGGGCTAGAGATGAGCAGTTCTTC.

This rearrangement joins TRBV6-5 to TRBJ2-2; 7 positions agree with TRBD2. The germline V gene has CDR1 MNHEY and CDR2 SVGAGI. The CDR3 has 15 amino acids. The V segment lost 4 bases and the J segment 3 bases; nucleotides outside the gene matches: 5. This chain's CDR3 is CASSSRAGDTGELFF. The CDR3 DNA sequence: TGTGCCAGCAGTTCCCGCGCGGGGGACACCGGGGAGCTGTTTTTT.

This clone showed up just once. The chain joins TRBV20-1 to TRBJ1-5; possibly TRBD1 for D (6 bases). The CDR3 is made up of 11 amino acids. Germline CDR1 is DFQATT and CDR2 is SNEGSKA (reference sequence). Written as DNA, the CDR3 is TGCAGCGCGACCAGGGGTCAGCCCCAGCATTTT. This gives the protein CSATRGQPQHF.

The chain recombines TRBV5-6 with TRBJ2-5; 9 bases are a match to TRBD2. Trimming removed 3 bases from V and 2 bases from J; junction bases left unmatched: 11. Germline CDR1 reads SGHDT; CDR2 reads YYEEEE. CDR3 size: 17 residues. CDR3 residues: CASSSLSGRFAQETQYF. The CDR3 bases are TGTGCCAGCAGCTCCCTAAGCGGGAGGTTCGCTCAAGAGACCCAGTACTTC.

V usage is TRBV19 and J usage is TRBJ1-5, with 9 bases fitting TRBD1. CDR1 and CDR2 from the germline V gene are LNHDA and SQIVND (reference sequence). The junction had 7 bases not matched to a gene; V was cut back by 5 bases and J by 2 bases. CDR3 length: 16 amino acids. In nucleotides, the CDR3 is TGTGCCAGTAGTGGGACAGGGAAGTTGGGCAATCAGCCCCAGCATTTT. Protein product: CASSGTGKLGNQPQHF.

The rearrangement links TRBV7-9 to TRBJ1-6, with unresolved D. The length of the CDR3 is 16 residues. CDR1 is SEHNR, CDR2 FQNEAQ, per germline (reference sequence). Trimming stripped 8 bases from V and 3 bases from J, with 17 bases between. CDR3 sequence: CASPWWSGSYNSPLHF. CDR3 bases: TGTGCCAGCCCCTGGTGGTCGGGTAGCTATAATTCACCCCTCCACTTT.

The DNA of the CDR3 is TGTGCCAGCAGCCAACGGGACAGGAAGAACTATGGCTACACCTTC. Translated, it gives CASSQRDRKNYGYTF. The chain carries TRBV3-1 (or the pseudogene TRBV3-2) and TRBJ1-2; 8 bases are shared with TRBD1. There are 15 residues in the CDR3. CDR1 is LGHDT and CDR2 is YNNKEL in the germline V gene (reference sequence). V shed 2 bases, J shed 2 bases, and the junction held 4 bases outside the gene matches.

This chain joins TRBV18 and TRBJ2-7, with 9 bases aligning to TRBD1. Germline values: CDR1 KGHSH, CDR2 LQKENI. This CDR3 is built from 17 residues. J lost 0 bases, V lost 3 bases, and 9 bases had no gene match. Here the CDR3 DNA reads TGTGCCAGCTCACCCAACGTCGCGGGACAGGGCTCCTACGAGCAGTACTTC. Residues: CASSPNVAGQGSYEQYF.

The genes are TRBV5-1 and TRBJ1-2; D is unresolved. Germline V gives CDR1 SGHRS, CDR2 YFSETQ. Between the trimmed V and J ends, which lost 1 base and 2 bases, there was a span of 6 bases. This CDR3 is built from 13 residues. The CDR3 spells CASSLKQNYGYTF. The CDR3, as DNA: TGCGCCAGCAGCTTGAAACAGAACTATGGCTACACCTTC.

The chain employs TRBV9 and TRBJ2-7; 11 bases match TRBD1. The length of the CDR3 is 17 residues. V lost 0 bases and J lost 4; bases outside the gene matches: 9. The germline CDR1 and CDR2 sequences are SGDLS and YYNGEE. CDR3 region: CASSVGGGTGGFYEQYF. CDR3 bases: TGTGCCAGCAGCGTAGGAGGGGGGACAGGGGGTTTTTACGAGCAGTACTTC. The whole variable domain, remainder taken from reference TRBV9 and TRBJ2-7, is DSGVTQTPKHLITATGQRVTLRCSPRSGDLSVYWYQQSLDQGLQFLIQYYNGEERAKGNILERFSAQQFPDLHSELNLSSLELGDSALYFCASSVGGGTGGFYEQYFGPGTRLTVT.

The chain recombines TRBV7-3 with TRBJ2-1; 9 bases match TRBD2. There are 15 residues in the CDR3. Germline V gene data show CDR1 as SGHTA and CDR2 as FQGTGA. Germline trimming cut 1 base from V and 4 bases from J; bases unmatched to any gene: 2. The CDR3 spells CASSLSGGVYNEQFF. In nucleotides, the CDR3 is TGTGCCAGCAGCTTAAGCGGGGGGGTATACAATGAGCAGTTCTTC.